This TCR beta chain was profiled in a study of blood T cell repertoires in COVID-19. The trim removed 5 bases at V and 6 bases at J, leaving 5 bases unmatched. Germline V CDR1 and CDR2: SGHNT, YENEEA. The CDR3 spans 14 residues. Repertoires were generated with immunoSEQ multiplex PCR, while TCRdb's copy carries only in-frame clones and drops some. Found here are roughly 180,000 clones, 70% to 90% of them singletons; the top ten hold more than 20%. This clonotype was sampled from a man between 65 and 85 years old with active or convalescent COVID-19. Material for sequencing was peripheral blood. The chain uses TRBV11-3 and TRBJ2-2; TRBD2 matches at 8 bases. CDR3 in DNA: TGTGCCAGCAGCCACGGACTAGCCTCCGGGGAGCTGTTTTTT. Translation gives CASSHGLASGELFF.